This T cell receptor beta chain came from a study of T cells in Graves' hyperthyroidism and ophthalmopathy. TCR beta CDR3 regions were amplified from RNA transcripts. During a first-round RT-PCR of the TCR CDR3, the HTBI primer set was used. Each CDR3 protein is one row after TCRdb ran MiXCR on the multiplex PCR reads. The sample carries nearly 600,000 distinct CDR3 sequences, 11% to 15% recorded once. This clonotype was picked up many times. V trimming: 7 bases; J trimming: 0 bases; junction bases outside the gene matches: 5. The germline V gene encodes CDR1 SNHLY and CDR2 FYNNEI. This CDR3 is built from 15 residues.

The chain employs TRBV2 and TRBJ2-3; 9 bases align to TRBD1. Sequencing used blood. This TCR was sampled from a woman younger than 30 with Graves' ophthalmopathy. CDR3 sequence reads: CASKGQGTSTDTQYF. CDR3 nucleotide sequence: TGTGCCAGCAAGGGACAGGGAACTAGCACAGATACGCAGTATTTT.